A selection of T cell receptor beta chains follows, all from one sample in a study of T cell repertoires in cytomegalovirus infection. These receptors are not linked to any known antigen. MiXCR, applied by TCRdb to the reads, yields one record per CDR3 protein. The sample has 550,000 to 850,000 distinct CDR3 sequences, roughly 36% seen once. This specimen consisted of cultured PBMCs, obtained from culture after CMV antigen stimulation. All receptors derive from a human donor in good health (CMV status not recorded). Some clones in this sample may be carry-over from other donors' samples. Each CDR3 is given with its conserved first and last residue. D genes are given only for firm matches. Clone size is given for some rows only: seen once, a few or many times, or a class if the clone is expanded.

d_call	v_call	clone_size	cdr3_length	j_call	cdr3_nt	cdr3_aa
TRBD1	TRBV20-1	-	12	TRBJ1-2	TGCAGTGCTATAAAGGGACAGGGTTTATGCACCTTC	CSAIKGQGLCTF
-	TRBV5-6	-	16	TRBJ2-7	TGTGCCAGCAGCTCCCTGGGGGGCGGTAAGTCCCACGAGCAGTACTTC	CASSSLGGGKSHEQYF
TRBD2	TRBV24-1	-	15	TRBJ2-1	TGTGCCACCAGTGATAGCGGGGGCGGACACAATGAGCAGTTCTTC	CATSDSGGGHNEQFF
-	TRBV7-9	-	15	TRBJ2-3	TGTGCCAGCAGCGGGGCGAAACAGCACACAGATACGCAGTATTTT	CASSGAKQHTDTQYF
-	TRBV4-1	-	16	TRBJ2-1	TGCGCCAGCAGCCAAGAGAAGGATCTACCATACAATGAGCAGTTCTTC	CASSQEKDLPYNEQFF
-	TRBV6-1	-	14	TRBJ2-3	TGTGCCAGCGCCCTCCTATACGGCACAGATACGCAGTATTTT	CASALLYGTDTQYF
-	TRBV13	-	16	TRBJ2-1	TGTGCCAGCAGCTTAACCGGGGGCCCGAAGGGGGGTGAGCAGTTCTTC	CASSLTGGPKGGEQFF
TRBD2	TRBV7-4	once	16	TRBJ2-3	TGTGCCAGCAGCTCAACTAGCGGACCATCGGAAGATACGCAGTATTTT	CASSSTSGPSEDTQYF
-	TRBV20-1	-	17	TRBJ2-3	TGCAGTGCTACACTCTACAGGGCGTTCCCGGCGAAAGATACGCAGTATTTT	CSATLYRAFPAKDTQYF
TRBD1	TRBV6-2/TRBV6-3	few	15	TRBJ1-6	TGTGCCAGCAGCGTGACAGGGGGCGAACGGTCACCCCTCCACTTT	CASSVTGGERSPLHF
-	TRBV6-2/TRBV6-3	few	14	TRBJ1-1	TGTGCCAGCAGGACGGGACACTGGAACACTGAAGCTTTCTTT	CASRTGHWNTEAFF
TRBD2	TRBV6-2/TRBV6-3	few	15	TRBJ2-1	TGTGCCAGCAGTCACACTAGCGGGGGATACAATGAGCAGTTCTTC	CASSHTSGGYNEQFF
-	TRBV4-2	-	17	TRBJ2-2	TGTGCCAGCAGCCAAGGGACAGCGGGACCCGGCACCGGGGAGCTGTTTTTT	CASSQGTAGPGTGELFF
TRBD2	TRBV3-1	few	18	TRBJ2-3	TGTGCCAGCACAGGAAGGTCGGGACTAGCGGGCGTCTCGTATACGCAGTATTTT	CASTGRSGLAGVSYTQYF
-	TRBV14	-	19	TRBJ2-5	TGTGCCAGCAGCCAAGATCTAATGCGCGGTGCAGCCCTACAAGAGACCCAGTACTTC	CASSQDLMRGAALQETQYF
-	TRBV7-6	-	12	TRBJ1-2	TGTGCCAGCACCCTGGGGGGGTATGGCTACACCTTC	CASTLGGYGYTF
-	TRBV6-5	few	14	TRBJ1-2	TGTGCCAGCAGTTACGAAAAGACAGGATATGGCTACACCTTC	CASSYEKTGYGYTF
TRBD2	TRBV5-5	-	17	TRBJ2-7	TGTGCCAGCAGCCTGCGACTAGCGGGATTTCTTTCCTACGAGCAGTACTTC	CASSLRLAGFLSYEQYF
-	TRBV7-8	many	12	TRBJ2-3	TGTGCCAGCAGCTTACGGCCAGATACGCAGTATTTT	CASSLRPDTQYF
-	TRBV6-5	few	12	TRBJ1-1	TGTGCCAGCAGTTCCCTCCCAACTGAAGCTTTCTTT	CASSSLPTEAFF
-	TRBV20-1	-	15	TRBJ2-2	TGCAGTGCTAGAGGGCGGCGAGGGTCGGCCGGGGAGCTGTTTTTT	CSARGRRGSAGELFF
TRBD1	TRBV12-3/TRBV12-4	-	12	TRBJ1-2	TGTGCCAGCAGTTACAGGGGGTCCGGCTACACCTTC	CASSYRGSGYTF
-	TRBV29-1	once	14	TRBJ1-3	TGCAGCGCCGGTCGGGACAACTCTGGAAACACCATATATTTT	CSAGRDNSGNTIYF
-	TRBV19	-	14	TRBJ2-4	TGTGCCAGTAGTTCCTCGTTGGCGGGACATTTGACGTACTTC	CASSSSLAGHLTYF
TRBD1	TRBV20-1	few	13	TRBJ2-1	TGCAGTGCTCACAGGGGCAACTACAATGAGCAGTTCTTC	CSAHRGNYNEQFF
TRBD2	TRBV6-1	few	14	TRBJ2-1	TGTGCCAGCGGGAGAGCGGGAGCCTACAATGAGCAGTTCTTC	CASGRAGAYNEQFF
-	TRBV29-1	few	15	TRBJ1-1	TGCAGCGCAGAAGGGGGGGAAGGAATGAACACTGAAGCTTTCTTT	CSAEGGEGMNTEAFF
TRBD1	TRBV5-4	-	16	TRBJ1-2	TGTGCCAGCAGCCGGGGGGGGAGACAGGGTTTTAGTGGCTACACCTTC	CASSRGGRQGFSGYTF
-	TRBV6-5	few	18	TRBJ2-5	TGTGCCAGCAGTTACTCGAGTATAGGGCCCCACTCGCAAGAGACCCAGTACTTC	CASSYSSIGPHSQETQYF
TRBD1	TRBV12-3/TRBV12-4	few	14	TRBJ2-5	TGTGCCAGCGGCGAGGGACAGAGAGAAGAGACCCAGTACTTC	CASGEGQREETQYF
TRBD1	TRBV12-3/TRBV12-4	few	13	TRBJ2-5	TGTGCCAGCAGTAAACAGGGGCAAGAGACCCAGTACTTC	CASSKQGQETQYF
TRBD1	TRBV2	-	14	TRBJ1-5	TGTGCCAGCAGTGAAGGGCAGGGGGAACAGCCCCAGCATTTT	CASSEGQGEQPQHF
TRBD2	TRBV6-1	few	16	TRBJ2-3	TGTGCCAGCAGTGAATGGGCGGGGGGGCAGAAAGATACGCAGTATTTT	CASSEWAGGQKDTQYF
-	TRBV20-1	-	14	TRBJ1-3	TGCAGTGCTCACGGATCGCTCTCTGGAAACACCATATATTTT	CSAHGSLSGNTIYF
TRBD2	TRBV7-2	-	16	TRBJ2-4	TGTGCCACTGGGACTAGCGGGACCTTAGCCAAAAACATTCAGTACTTC	CATGTSGTLAKNIQYF
-	TRBV10-3	few	15	TRBJ2-5	TGTGCCATCAGTGATCGAGAGGGGGGCGCGGAGACCCAGTACTTC	CAISDREGGAETQYF
-	TRBV15	-	15	TRBJ1-1	TGTGCCACCAGCAGACTCCGACAGATGAACACTGAAGCTTTCTTT	CATSRLRQMNTEAFF
-	TRBV6-1	few	13	TRBJ1-2	TGTGCCAGCAATAGGGGAAGGGGTAATGGCTACACCTTC	CASNRGRGNGYTF
-	TRBV9	-	14	TRBJ2-3	TGTGCCAGCAGCTACCGGGCCCGCACAGATACGCAGTATTTT	CASSYRARTDTQYF
TRBD1	TRBV7-9	few	14	TRBJ1-6	TGTGCCAGCAGCCACGACAGGGATTATTCACCCCTCCACTTT	CASSHDRDYSPLHF
-	TRBV4-2	-	14	TRBJ2-7	TGTGCCAGCAGCCAAGGCCACAGCGACTACGAGCAGTACTTC	CASSQGHSDYEQYF
-	TRBV2	-	15	TRBJ2-2	TGTGCCAGCAGTGTTTCTAGCGCGAACACCGGGGAGCTGTTTTTT	CASSVSSANTGELFF
TRBD1	TRBV19	few	15	TRBJ1-1	TGTGCCAGTAGAGATTCTGCCGGGACAGGGGCTGAAGCTTTCTTT	CASRDSAGTGAEAFF
-	TRBV6-1	few	19	TRBJ1-5	TGTGCCAGCAGTGAAACTTACGGTGTCGGACAACCCCTGAATCAGCCCCAGCATTTT	CASSETYGVGQPLNQPQHF
-	TRBV3-1	-	13	TRBJ1-3	TGTGCCAGCAGAACGACTGCTGGAAACACCATATATTTT	CASRTTAGNTIYF
-	TRBV12-3/TRBV12-4	few	15	TRBJ2-5	TGTGCCAGCAGTCGGACCTTCGACAGATCGGAGACCCAGTACTTC	CASSRTFDRSETQYF
-	TRBV28	-	13	TRBJ1-1	TGTGCCAGCATGGAGGCCCCGGGCACTGAAGCTTTCTTT	CASMEAPGTEAFF
TRBD1	TRBV4-1	few	16	TRBJ2-2	TGCGCCAGCAGCCAAGACAGGACAGGGGGAACCGGGGAGCTGTTTTTT	CASSQDRTGGTGELFF
-	TRBV4-1	few	13	TRBJ2-3	TGCGCCAGCAGCCAGCTAACGGGGGATACGCAGTATTTT	CASSQLTGDTQYF
-	TRBV28	-	12	TRBJ2-5	TGTGCCAGTGGGAGTCGACAAGAGACCCAGTACTTC	CASGSRQETQYF
TRBD1	TRBV5-4	-	17	TRBJ1-2	TGTGCCAGCAGCTTGGGGGGGACAGGGACGTTTAACTATGGCTACACCTTC	CASSLGGTGTFNYGYTF
-	TRBV11-2	-	17	TRBJ1-6	TGTGCCAGCAGCTTAGAATTCAGGAGCTCCTATAATTCACCCCTCCACTTT	CASSLEFRSSYNSPLHF
-	TRBV6-5	many	13	TRBJ2-1	TGTGCCAGCAGCCGGGACACTTACAATGAGCAGTTCTTC	CASSRDTYNEQFF
TRBD2	TRBV12-3/TRBV12-4	-	13	TRBJ2-7	TGTGCCAGCAGACTGGCGGGGGGTTTTAAGCAGTACTTC	CASRLAGGFKQYF